The sample holds many counts of the clone carrying this T cell receptor beta chain. The antigen is undetermined. TCRdb re-analysed the reads in MiXCR, keeping a single row per CDR3 protein. The repertoire includes 450,000 to 600,000 distinct CDR3 sequences, 10% to 12% of them detected once, and around 9.6% sits in the top ten. The data stem from a study of T cell repertoires in cytomegalovirus infection. Findings and limits, study-wide: Cumulative public TCR beta family frequency identified CMV carriers with the relevant HLA. Ex vivo responses were dominated by HLA-C-restricted CMV-specific TCR beta clonotypes.

Germline values: CDR1 SEHNR, CDR2 FQNEAQ (reference sequence). The CDR3 contains 13 residues. V dropped 5 bases and J dropped 3 bases, with 10 bases sitting between them. The source is a human donor in good health (CMV status not recorded). Some clones in this sample may be carry-over from other donors' samples. Sequencing was performed on PBMCs. The V gene is TRBV7-9, the J gene TRBJ1-1; D is unresolved. For the CDR3, the DNA is TGTGCCAGCAGCCTCCATCCGGACACTGAAGCTTTCTTT. This gives the protein CASSLHPDTEAFF.